The sample holds one count of the clone carrying this T cell receptor beta chain. In the authors' workflow: It was from reference gene primer amplification that nucleated cell counts were estimated. Using immunoSEQ multiplex PCR, the repertoire was profiled, and TCRdb retains in-frame clones only, with some absent. That table supplies the V and J calls and clone size; D and trimming were determined from the DNA. The top ten hold 3% to 5% of the sample, which has around 75,000 clones, about 85% seen once. CDR3 length: 13 residues. Germline V gene sequence: CDR1 SQVTM, CDR2 ANQGSEA. The V end was cut by 7 bases, the J end by 11 bases, with 21 bases between. The data stem from a study of blood T cell repertoires in COVID-19. Across the whole study: T cells, B-cell-depleted T cells, or PBMCs provided the cDNA or gDNA that served as material.

The TCR originated in a man in his 70s with active COVID-19. The sequenced material came from peripheral blood. The gene calls are TRBV29-1 and TRBJ2-1, with a tentative D call TRBD2 (6 bases). CDR3 sequence (DNA): TGCAGCGCCCAGGCCCCGGCGGGGCCCCAGCAGTTCTTC. Its translation is CSAQAPAGPQQFF.